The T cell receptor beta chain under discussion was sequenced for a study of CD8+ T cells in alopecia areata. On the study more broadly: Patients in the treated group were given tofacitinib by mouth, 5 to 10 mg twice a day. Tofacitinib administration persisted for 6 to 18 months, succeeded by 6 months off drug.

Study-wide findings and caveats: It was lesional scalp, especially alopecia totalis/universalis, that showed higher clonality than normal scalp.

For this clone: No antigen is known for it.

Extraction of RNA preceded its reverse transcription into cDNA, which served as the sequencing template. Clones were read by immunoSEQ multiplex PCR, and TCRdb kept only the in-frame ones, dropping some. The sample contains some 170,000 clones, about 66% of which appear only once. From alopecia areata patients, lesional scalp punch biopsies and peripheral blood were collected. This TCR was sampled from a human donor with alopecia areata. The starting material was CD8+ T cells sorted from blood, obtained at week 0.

The CDR3: CASSYRMGGNQPQHF. CDR3 coding DNA: TGTGCCAGCAGTTACCGGATGGGTGGCAATCAGCCCCAGCATTTT. The rearrangement links TRBV6-5 to TRBJ1-5; D is ambiguous. Germline V lookup: CDR1 MNHEY, CDR2 SVGAGI. Between the trimmed V and J ends, which lost 2 bases and 2 bases, there was a span of 10 bases. CDR3 length: 15 amino acids.